These 23 T cell receptor beta chains were all obtained from the same sample, sequenced in a study of blood T cell repertoires in COVID-19 (dated by TCRdb to 2019 to 2021). Library preparation employed the immunoSEQ multiplex PCR assay. TCRdb carries this immuneACCESS record with in-frame sequences only. Its versions omit some clonotypes, under half of them owing to an unresolved V gene in the studies checked, with the rest unexplained. This sample comprises about 97,000 clones, 80% to 95% of them detected only once. Approximately 5.8% of the sample lies in the top ten. Sequenced: peripheral blood. All receptors come from a man between 45 and 60 years old with active COVID-19.

The rearrangement joins TRBV14 to TRBJ1-6; 7 bases fit TRBD1. The length of the CDR3 is 18 residues. Germline V gives CDR1 SGHDN, CDR2 FVKESK. With V trimmed by 2 bases and J by 2 bases, 9 bases remained unmatched. CDR3 bases: TGTGCCAGCAGCCAAAGGGGGTCAGGGGGACCCTATAATTCACCCCTCCACTTT. Protein product: CASSQRGSGGPYNSPLHF.

This chain joins TRBV6-5 and TRBJ2-7, with TRBD1 matching over 8 bases. Germline assignment: CDR1 MNHEY and CDR2 SVGAGI. The V segment lost 7 bases and the J segment 0 bases; nucleotides outside the gene matches: 5. The CDR3 is 14 amino acids. The CDR3 reads CASTLTGGSYEQYF. The CDR3 DNA is TGTGCCAGCACCCTCACAGGGGGCTCCTACGAGCAGTACTTC.

This chain joins TRBV2 and TRBJ2-4; 11 nucleotides match TRBD2. CDR1 and CDR2 (germline): SNHLY, FYNNEI. This CDR3 is built from 20 residues. V was pared by 1 base and J by 0 bases, with 11 bases of the junction left unmatched. CDR3 sequence (DNA): TGTGCCAGCAGTGAAGAGGGGAGACTAGCGGGGTCTATAGCCAAAAACATTCAGTACTTC. It translates to CASSEEGRLAGSIAKNIQYF.

The V call is TRBV6-5, the J call TRBJ2-1; 14 bases line up with TRBD2. CDR3 length equals 15 residues. V lost 5 bases and J lost 7; bases outside the gene matches: 4. Germline V lookup: CDR1 MNHEY, CDR2 SVGAGI. The CDR3 bases are TGTGCCAGCAGTAGGACTAGCGGGAGGAGGAATGAGCAGTTCTTC. As protein: CASSRTSGRRNEQFF.

V usage is TRBV5-1 and J usage is TRBJ2-2, with 7 positions matching TRBD2. Losses at the gene ends were 7 bases for V and 3 bases for J; bases not matched to a gene: 9. The CDR3 length is 15 residues. Germline CDR1 is SGHRS and CDR2 is YFSETQ. Here the CDR3 DNA reads TGCGCCAGCCGGAACGGCCTAGCGGACACCGGGGAGCTGTTTTTT. As protein: CASRNGLADTGELFF. Variable domain in full (rest from reference TRBV5-1 and TRBJ2-2): KAGVTQTPRYLIKTRGQQVTLSCSPISGHRSVSWYQQTPGQGLQFLFEYFSETQRNKGNFPGRFSGRQFSNSRSEMNVSTLELGDSALYLCASRNGLADTGELFFGEGSRLTVL.

The chain recombines TRBV27 with TRBJ2-6, with 7 bases fitting TRBD1. J was trimmed by 2 bases and V by 2 bases; bases with no gene match: 6. This CDR3 contains 17 residues. Germline CDR1 reads MNHEY; CDR2 reads SMNVEV (reference sequence). The CDR3 DNA reads TGTGCCAGCAGTTTAAGTTCAAGGGGGCCTGGGGCCAACGTCCTGACTTTC. This encodes CASSLSSRGPGANVLTF.

The chain uses TRBV2 and TRBJ2-1; no firm D call. The V gene's germline CDR1 is SNHLY and CDR2 FYNNEI. This CDR3 has 13 amino acids. Between the trimmed V and J ends, which lost 6 bases and 0 bases, there was a span of 6 bases. CDR3 in DNA: TGTGCCAGCAGCTCGAGCTCCTACAATGAGCAGTTCTTC. It encodes CASSSSSYNEQFF.

This clone has only a few counts. The V and J genes are TRBV3-1 (or the pseudogene TRBV3-2) and TRBJ2-1; 7 bases align to TRBD1. Losses at the gene ends were 4 bases for V and 9 bases for J; bases not matched to a gene: 9. The germline CDR1 and CDR2 sequences are LGHDT and YNNKEL (reference sequence). The CDR3 extends over 14 amino acids. CDR3 in amino acids: CASSPLDRVGEQFF. The CDR3 DNA sequence: TGTGCCAGCAGCCCGTTAGACAGGGTCGGTGAGCAGTTCTTC.

CDR3: CASSPGQGINTEAFF. CDR3 bases: TGCGCCAGCAGCCCCGGACAGGGAATAAACACTGAAGCTTTCTTT. This chain links TRBV5-1 with TRBJ1-1; 8 bases are shared with TRBD1. After removal of 4 bases from V and 2 bases from J, the junction contained 7 bases not matched to a gene. There are 15 residues in the CDR3. The V gene's germline CDR1 is SGHRS and CDR2 YFSETQ.

As DNA, the CDR3 is TGTGCCAGCAGTGAAGCGCGGGCAGCCTCCTCACCCCTCCACTTT. Amino acid sequence: CASSEARAASSPLHF. V gene TRBV6-1 combines with J gene TRBJ1-6, with unresolved D. There are 15 residues in the CDR3. CDR1 and CDR2 from the germline V gene are MNHNS and SASEGT. V was pared by 0 bases and J by 10 bases, with 13 bases between.

The rearrangement uses TRBV21-1 and TRBJ2-2; TRBD1 reflects the table's D call only, with no check against the DNA. TRBV21-1 is a pseudogene locus. The CDR3 sequence is 20 residues long. The CDR3 DNA is TGTGCCACCCTCGGACGTGGACAGGGAAACTTCCCTTTGAACACCGGGGAGCTGTTTTTT. Its translation is CATLGRGQGNFPLNTGELFF.

This chain connects TRBV5-1 to TRBJ2-7; TRBD2 is a possible D gene (8 bases). This CDR3 has 14 amino acids. Per germline, CDR1 SGHRS and CDR2 YFSETQ. V lost 4 bases and J lost 5, with 16 bases in between. The CDR3 nucleotides read TGCGCCAGCAGCCGGGGGGGACAGATGAACGAGCAGTACTTC. This codes for CASSRGGQMNEQYF.

The chain joins TRBV30 to TRBJ2-1; 9 nucleotides line up with TRBD2. This CDR3 spans 14 amino acids. V lost 1 base, J lost 9 bases, and 7 bases stayed unmatched. Germline V gene data show CDR1 as GTSNPN and CDR2 as SVGIG (reference sequence). CDR3 region: CAWSAVAGDSEQFF. In DNA form, the CDR3 reads TGTGCCTGGAGTGCGGTAGCGGGAGATAGTGAGCAGTTCTTC.

V usage is TRBV20-1 and J usage is TRBJ1-2; no clear D gene. The CDR3 runs 11 residues. Germline CDR1 and CDR2: DFQATT and SNEGSKA (reference sequence). V was trimmed by 2 bases and J by 2 bases, leaving 3 bases between them. The CDR3 loop reads CSARQNYGYTF. CDR3 bases: TGCAGTGCTAGACAGAACTATGGCTACACCTTC.

The chain combines TRBV28 with TRBJ1-3; tentatively, D is TRBD1 (5 bases). Germline CDR1 is MDHEN and CDR2 is SYDVKM. V was clipped by 6 bases and J by 2 bases, with 11 bases between them. The CDR3 extends over 14 amino acids. CDR3 in DNA: TGTGCCAGCAGGACAGAGAGCCCTGGAAACACCATATATTTT. Translating gives CASRTESPGNTIYF.

The CDR3 reads CASSLGTARYGQPQHF. The DNA for the CDR3 is TGTGCCAGCAGCTTAGGGACTGCCCGATACGGTCAGCCCCAGCATTTT. The chain joins TRBV7-2 to TRBJ1-5, with D hard to call. Germline V gives CDR1 SGHTA, CDR2 FQGNSA. The CDR3 has 16 residues. V shed 1 base and J shed 6 bases, with 16 bases lying between them.

For the CDR3, the DNA is TGTGCCAGTACACCCGGGACTAGCGGGAGGGCCGGGGAGCTGTTTTTT. Protein sequence: CASTPGTSGRAGELFF. V and J are TRBV28 and TRBJ2-2; 16 bases are shared with TRBD2. The V and J ends lost 9 bases and 6 bases, in that order; junction bases with no gene match: 7. Germline CDR1 and CDR2: MDHEN and SYDVKM. CDR3 length: 16 amino acids. Complete variable domain (other parts from reference TRBV28 and TRBJ2-2): DVKVTQSSRYLVKRTGEKVFLECVQDMDHENMFWYRQDPGLGLRLIYFSYDVKMKEKGDIPEGYSVSREKKERFSLILESASTNQTSMYLCASTPGTSGRAGELFFGEGSRLTVL.

The genes are TRBV5-1 and TRBJ2-2; D may be TRBD2 (6 bases). Trimming pared 4 bases from V and 4 bases from J, leaving 11 bases between. From germline, CDR1 is SGHRS and CDR2 YFSETQ. This CDR3 spans 14 amino acids. This CDR3 reads CASSLGTSTGELFF. The CDR3 nucleotides are TGCGCCAGCAGCCTGGGGACTTCCACCGGGGAGCTGTTTTTT.

V usage is TRBV4-1 and J usage is TRBJ1-5; D call uncertain. Germline V gene data show CDR1 as MGHRA and CDR2 as YSYEKL. Trimming took off 0 bases at V and 4 bases at J, with 13 bases between the two ends. This CDR3 comprises 16 residues. Here the CDR3 reads CASSQDLGLENQPQHF. CDR3 in DNA: TGCGCCAGCAGCCAAGATCTTGGCCTGGAGAATCAGCCCCAGCATTTT.

V and J are TRBV19 and TRBJ2-6, with 11 bases matching TRBD1. The CDR3 length is 17 residues. The germline gives CDR1 LNHDA, CDR2 SQIVND (reference sequence). The trim removed 5 bases at V and 2 bases at J, leaving 5 bases unmatched. DNA of the CDR3: TGTGCCAGTAGTTCAGGACAGGGGGCTGCTGGGGCCAACGTCCTGACTTTC. Translated, it gives CASSSGQGAAGANVLTF.

V gene TRBV27 combines with J gene TRBJ2-1; tentatively, D is TRBD1 (6 bases). Germline CDR1 reads MNHEY; CDR2 reads SMNVEV (reference sequence). V lost 3 bases and J 2 bases, leaving 14 bases between the germline ends. The CDR3 has 16 residues. CDR3 residues: CASSLSLGGPYNEQFF. The CDR3 DNA sequence: TGTGCCAGCAGTTTGTCCCTTGGGGGCCCCTACAATGAGCAGTTCTTC.

This chain connects TRBV5-1 to TRBJ2-1, with 10 bases lining up with TRBD2. V lost 0 bases and J lost 6; bases outside the gene matches: 6. Germline V gene data show CDR1 as SGHRS and CDR2 as YFSETQ. The CDR3 contains 16 residues. Written as DNA, the CDR3 is TGCGCCAGCAGCTTGGCGCCTAGCGGGAGTGGCAATGAGCAGTTCTTC. Translated, it gives CASSLAPSGSGNEQFF.

In this sample, this clone turned up a few times. This chain connects TRBV19 to TRBJ1-5; D unresolved. V was pared by 5 bases and J by 3 bases, with 11 bases between. This CDR3 region has 14 residues. Germline V gives CDR1 LNHDA, CDR2 SQIVND (reference sequence). CDR3 coding DNA: TGTGCCAGTAGTCCCCCCAACACCAATCAGCCCCAGCATTTT. Translated, it gives CASSPPNTNQPQHF. Full variable domain (missing parts from reference TRBV19 and TRBJ1-5): DGGITQSPKYLFRKEGQNVTLSCEQNLNHDAMYWYRQDPGQGLRLIYYSQIVNDFQKGDIAEGYSVSREKKESFPLTVTSAQKNPTAFYLCASSPPNTNQPQHFGDGTRLSIL.